The present TCR beta chain was sequenced within a study of OX40 agonist ivuxolimab in advanced cancers. Measured with immunoSEQ multiplex PCR; TCRdb has only the in-frame clones, and not every one. The sample shows more than 55,000 clones, nearly 90% of them seen only once. The V end was cut by 7 bases, the J end by 4 bases, with 13 bases between. Per the germline V gene, CDR1 is MDHEN and CDR2 is SYDVKM. The CDR3 length is 13 residues. The receptor was isolated from an adult with an advanced solid tumor such as melanoma, head and neck, liver or kidney cancer. The rearrangement links TRBV28 to TRBJ1-1; weak D call: TRBD1 (5 bases). The material sequenced was CD4+ or CD8+ T cells sorted from blood, taken in a trial of the OX40 agonist ivuxolimab. CDR3 sequence reads: CASTFGGSTEAFF. CDR3 coding DNA: TGTGCCAGCACCTTTGGGGGGTCCACTGAAGCTTTCTTT.